Below are 6 T cell receptor beta chains sequenced from a single sample in a study of CD8+ T cells in alopecia areata. The treatment was: oral pan-JAK inhibitor, 5-10 mg twice daily. After isolation, RNA underwent reverse transcription to generate cDNA as the sequencing template. Repertoires were generated with immunoSEQ multiplex PCR, while TCRdb's copy carries only in-frame clones and drops some. The repertoire consists of fewer than 250,000 clones, with 40% to 55% occurring once and the leading ten covering around 2.5%. The source material was CD4+ T cells sorted from blood, sampled between weeks 36 and 40, from a patient treated with tofacitinib. The receptors shown here come from a human donor with alopecia areata.

The chain combines TRBV10-3 with TRBJ2-5, with 7 bases that match TRBD2. The J segment lost 7 bases and the V segment lost 10 bases, leaving 15 bases of the junction unmatched. The CDR3 consists of 14 residues. Germline V gene data show CDR1 as ENHRY and CDR2 as SYGVKD. The CDR3 here is CATRAEAGAVTQYF. CDR3 DNA: TGTGCCACGCGGGCTGAGGCGGGAGCGGTGACCCAGTACTTC.

The CDR3 DNA reads as TGCAGCGTTCCGGGACTAGCGATGCTGGTCTACGGTGAGCAGTTCTTC. Translation: CSVPGLAMLVYGEQFF. The J gene is TRBJ2-1, the V gene TRBV29-1; 10 positions agree with TRBD2. This CDR3 contains 16 residues. V shed 5 bases and J 9 bases; nucleotides not matched to a gene: 16. Germline-derived CDR1 and CDR2 are SQVTM and ANQGSEA.

The chain combines TRBV29-1 with TRBJ1-1, with D possibly being TRBD1 (6 bases). This CDR3 is 14 amino acids long. CDR1 and CDR2 (germline): SQVTM, ANQGSEA. V gave up 7 bases and J gave up 0 bases, with 15 bases separating them. CDR3 loop: CSAGGGAVNTEAFF. The CDR3 DNA reads TGCAGCGCTGGGGGGGGCGCCGTGAACACTGAAGCTTTCTTT.

This clone was found a few times. V and J are TRBV7-2 and TRBJ2-6; a possible D gene is TRBD1 (6 bases). The CDR3 is 19 amino acids. The V gene's germline CDR1 is SGHTA and CDR2 FQGNSA. V lost 5 bases and J 0 bases, leaving 20 bases between the germline ends. Written as DNA, the CDR3 is TGTGCCAGCAGCCAAGGCCCGACAGGTCAACTCTCTGGGGCCAACGTCCTGACTTTC. This codes for CASSQGPTGQLSGANVLTF. Drawing the rest from reference TRBV7-2 and TRBJ2-6, the complete variable domain is GAGVSQSPSNKVTEKGKDVELRCDPISGHTALYWYRQSLGQGLEFLIYFQGNSAPDKSGLPSDRFSAERTGGSVSTLTIQRTQQEDSAVYLCASSQGPTGQLSGANVLTFGAGSRLTVL.

The chain combines TRBV6-6 with TRBJ2-3; 10 bases are a match to TRBD2. The CDR3 contains 16 residues. Germline loops: CDR1 MNHNY, CDR2 SVGAGI (reference sequence). The trim removed 0 bases at V and 5 bases at J, leaving 5 bases unmatched. CDR3 DNA sequence: TGTGCCAGCAGTTACTCGCCAGCGGGAGGGTTAGATACGCAGTATTTT. Protein sequence: CASSYSPAGGLDTQYF.

This clone has a handful of counts. The chain uses TRBV6-6 and TRBJ1-2; maybe TRBD1 (5 bases). This CDR3 contains 13 residues. Looked up from germline, CDR1 is MNHNY and CDR2 is SVGAGI (reference sequence). The ends were cut back, 10 bases at V and 4 bases at J, with 16 bases in the middle. In nucleotides, the CDR3 is TGTGCCACCGCCCCGGGGGTTGGCTATGGCTACACCTTC. This codes for CATAPGVGYGYTF.